The following is a T cell receptor beta chain sequence with its context. The data originate from a study of blood T cell repertoires in COVID-19. The repertoire was sequenced with immunoSEQ multiplex PCR; TCRdb's copy has only in-frame clones and lacks some. This sample has approximately 440,000 clones, with 90% found just once. Germline V gives CDR1 SGHVS, CDR2 FNYEAQ. The CDR3 is 18 amino acids. Trimming cost V 5 bases and J 0 bases; bases outside gene matches: 14. The genes are TRBV7-6 and TRBJ1-2, with 8 bases lining up with TRBD1. The sequence was collected from a man between 18 and 29 years old who had recovered from COVID-19. Sequencing was carried out using PBMCs or T cells enriched from blood (not recorded which). In nucleotides, the CDR3 is TGTGCCAGCAGCCCCTTTGACAGGGGCCCTTCGGCTAACTATGGCTACACCTTC. Protein sequence: CASSPFDRGPSANYGYTF.